The 13 T cell receptor beta chains given below trace back to one sample, sequenced in a study of T cell repertoires in MIS-A myocarditis. Profiled with immunoSEQ multiplex PCR; TCRdb holds only in-frame clones, not every one. In the table there are 11,000 or so clones, roughly 83% of which are singletons. The sample was right ventricle heart tissue obtained at autopsy. The receptor source for this set is a man between 18 and 29 years old with fulminant myocarditis from multisystem inflammatory syndrome in adults (MIS-A) after COVID-19.

V and J are TRBV7-6 and TRBJ2-2; 12 positions match TRBD2. Germline CDR1 is SGHVS and CDR2 is FNYEAQ. Trimming removed 2 bases from V and 2 bases from J; junction bases left unmatched: 3. The CDR3 totals 17 residues. The CDR3 loop reads CASSLPSGGANTGELFF. CDR3 nucleotide sequence: TGTGCCAGCAGCTTACCTAGCGGGGGGGCCAACACCGGGGAGCTGTTTTTT.

The V gene is TRBV27, the J gene TRBJ1-6, with unresolved D. Germline loops: CDR1 MNHEY, CDR2 SMNVEV (reference sequence). V lost 4 bases, J lost 4 bases, and 17 bases lay in between. The CDR3 is made up of 17 amino acids. The CDR3 nucleotides are TGTGCCAGCAGTTATAGACCTCTTGACGGTTATAATTCACCCCTCCACTTT. It translates to CASSYRPLDGYNSPLHF.

The chain carries TRBV28 and TRBJ1-2, with D maybe TRBD1 (6 bases). The CDR3 is 16 residues long. The V gene's germline CDR1 is MDHEN and CDR2 SYDVKM. Trimming cost V 6 bases and J 2 bases, with 19 bases left between them. Here the CDR3 reads CASRGAGFELNYGYTF. The CDR3, as DNA: TGTGCCAGCAGGGGGGCCGGATTTGAGCTAAACTATGGCTACACCTTC.

V and J are TRBV5-4 and TRBJ2-5; D call uncertain. The ends were cut back, 4 bases at V and 7 bases at J, with 20 bases in the middle. Germline values: CDR1 SGHNT, CDR2 YYREEE (reference sequence). The CDR3 covers 15 residues. For the CDR3, the DNA is TGTGCCAGCAGCGCCCCCCTTGGCGGTCCGGCGACCCAGTACTTC. Its protein product is CASSAPLGGPATQYF.

This clone was detected a few times. The chain recombines TRBV28 with TRBJ1-2; 7 bases fit TRBD1. The V gene's germline CDR1 is MDHEN and CDR2 SYDVKM. The CDR3 loop spans 15 amino acids. Trimming removed 6 bases from V and 5 bases from J; junction bases left unmatched: 12. The CDR3 reads CASRPRQGETYGYTF. The CDR3 DNA reads as TGTGCCAGCAGGCCTCGACAGGGAGAGACTTATGGCTACACCTTC.

This clone was seen just once. The rearrangement uses TRBV28 and TRBJ1-3; tentatively, D is TRBD1 (5 bases). This CDR3 region has 14 residues. Trimming cost V 3 bases and J 2 bases, with 8 bases left between them. Per the germline V gene, CDR1 is MDHEN and CDR2 is SYDVKM. In DNA form, the CDR3 reads TGTGCCAGCAGTTTGGGGGGTGCTGGAAACACCATATATTTT. Its protein is CASSLGGAGNTIYF.

This chain links TRBV28 with TRBJ1-6; no reliable D call. V dropped 5 bases and J dropped 6 bases, with 17 bases sitting between them. The CDR3 has 16 residues. Germline V CDR1 and CDR2: MDHEN, SYDVKM. The CDR3 protein is CASSPPNGRFNSPLHF. The CDR3 region has the DNA TGTGCCAGCAGTCCACCCAACGGACGGTTTAATTCACCCCTCCACTTT.

The chain has TRBV28 and TRBJ2-1; D not certain. Between the trimmed V and J ends, which lost 5 bases and 5 bases, there was a span of 16 bases. This CDR3 is 15 amino acids long. From germline, CDR1 is MDHEN and CDR2 SYDVKM. Here the CDR3 reads CASSRPPPKNNEQFF. The CDR3 region has the DNA TGTGCCAGCAGTAGACCTCCCCCCAAAAACAATGAGCAGTTCTTC.

This clone has only a few counts. This chain connects TRBV28 to TRBJ1-3; D is perhaps TRBD1 (5 bases). The CDR3 is made up of 18 amino acids. The germline V and J ends were trimmed by 2 bases and 0 bases, with 17 bases remaining between them. Germline V gives CDR1 MDHEN, CDR2 SYDVKM. CDR3 amino acids: CASSLPRDGLNSGNTIYF. CDR3 in DNA: TGTGCCAGCAGTTTACCCCGGGACGGACTCAACTCTGGAAACACCATATATTTT.

This CDR3 reads CASSLEPNTGELFF. CDR3 nucleotides: TGTGCCAGCAGCTTAGAACCGAACACCGGGGAGCTGTTTTTT. This sequence joins TRBV11-3 and TRBJ2-2; D unresolved. This CDR3 contains 14 residues. V gave up 0 bases and J gave up 0 bases, with 2 bases separating them. In germline, CDR1 is SGHNT, CDR2 YENEEA. Based on the CDR3 plus reference TRBV11-3 and TRBJ2-2, the full variable domain is EAGVVQSPRYKIIEKKQPVAFWCNPISGHNTLYWYLQNLGQGPELLIRYENEEAVDDSQLPKDRFSAERLKGVDSTLKIQPAELGDSAVYLCASSLEPNTGELFFGEGSRLTVL.

This chain uses TRBV19 with TRBJ2-3; TRBD2 matches 7 bases. CDR1 and CDR2 (germline): LNHDA, SQIVND (reference sequence). J gave up 8 bases and V 10 bases, and 18 bases lay outside the gene matches. CDR3 length: 15 residues. The CDR3 DNA is TGTGCCACCGAAGCAACCAGGGAGGGGCGCAGTACGCAGTATTTT. It encodes CATEATREGRSTQYF. Supplemented by reference TRBV19 and TRBJ2-3, the full variable domain reads DGGITQSPKYLFRKEGQNVTLSCEQNLNHDAMYWYRQDPGQGLRLIYYSQIVNDFQKGDIAEGYSVSREKKESFPLTVTSAQKNPTAFYLCATEATREGRSTQYFGPGTRLTVL.

The V gene is TRBV5-1, the J gene TRBJ2-3; 11 nucleotides agree with TRBD2. CDR1 is SGHRS and CDR2 is YFSETQ in the germline V gene. This CDR3 spans 16 amino acids. The J segment lost 6 bases and the V segment lost 5 bases, leaving 11 bases of the junction unmatched. The CDR3: CASSRLAGGQSDTQYF. For the CDR3, the DNA is TGCGCCAGCAGTCGCCTAGCGGGGGGCCAATCGGATACGCAGTATTTT. The complete variable domain, with remaining parts taken from reference TRBV5-1 and TRBJ2-3, reads KAGVTQTPRYLIKTRGQQVTLSCSPISGHRSVSWYQQTPGQGLQFLFEYFSETQRNKGNFPGRFSGRQFSNSRSEMNVSTLELGDSALYLCASSRLAGGQSDTQYFGPGTRLTVL.

The rearrangement links TRBV10-2 to TRBJ1-2; D unresolved. CDR1 and CDR2 from the germline V gene are WSHSY and SAAADI. The CDR3 consists of 14 residues. V was pared by 5 bases and J by 4 bases, with 14 bases between. CDR3 in amino acids: CASSPRPDRYGYTF. In DNA, the CDR3 is TGCGCCAGCAGTCCCCGACCCGACCGCTATGGCTACACCTTC.